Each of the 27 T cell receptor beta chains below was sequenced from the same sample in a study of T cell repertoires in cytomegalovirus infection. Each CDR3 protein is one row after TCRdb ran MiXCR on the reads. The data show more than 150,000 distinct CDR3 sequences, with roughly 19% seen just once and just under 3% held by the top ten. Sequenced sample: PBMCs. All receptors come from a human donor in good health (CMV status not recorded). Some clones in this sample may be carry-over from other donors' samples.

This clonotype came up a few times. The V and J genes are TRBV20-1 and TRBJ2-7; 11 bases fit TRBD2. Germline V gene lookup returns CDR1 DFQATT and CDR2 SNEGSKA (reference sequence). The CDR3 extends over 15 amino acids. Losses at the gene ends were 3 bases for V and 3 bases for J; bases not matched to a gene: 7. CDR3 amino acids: CSASVTSGSFYEQYF. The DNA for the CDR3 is TGCAGTGCTAGCGTTACTAGCGGGAGTTTCTACGAGCAGTACTTC.

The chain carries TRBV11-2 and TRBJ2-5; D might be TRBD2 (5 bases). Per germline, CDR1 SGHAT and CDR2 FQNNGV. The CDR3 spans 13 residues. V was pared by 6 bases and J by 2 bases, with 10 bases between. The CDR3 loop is CASRSGKQETQYF. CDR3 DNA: TGTGCCAGCAGGAGCGGAAAACAAGAGACCCAGTACTTC.

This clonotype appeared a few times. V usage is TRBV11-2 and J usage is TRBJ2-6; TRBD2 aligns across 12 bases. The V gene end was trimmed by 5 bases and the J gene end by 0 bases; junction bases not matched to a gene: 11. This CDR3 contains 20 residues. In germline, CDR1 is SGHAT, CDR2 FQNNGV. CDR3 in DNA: TGTGCCAGCAGCCCGGCCCCTTCTAGCGGGGGGGCCTCTGGGGCCAACGTCCTGACTTTC. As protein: CASSPAPSSGGASGANVLTF.

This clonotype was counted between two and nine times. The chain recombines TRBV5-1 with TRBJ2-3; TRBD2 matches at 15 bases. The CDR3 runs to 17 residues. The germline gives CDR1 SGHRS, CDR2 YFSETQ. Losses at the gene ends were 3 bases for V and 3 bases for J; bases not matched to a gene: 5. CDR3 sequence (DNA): TGCGCCAGCAGCTCGGGGACTAGCGGGAGGAGGACAGATACGCAGTATTTT. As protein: CASSSGTSGRRTDTQYF.

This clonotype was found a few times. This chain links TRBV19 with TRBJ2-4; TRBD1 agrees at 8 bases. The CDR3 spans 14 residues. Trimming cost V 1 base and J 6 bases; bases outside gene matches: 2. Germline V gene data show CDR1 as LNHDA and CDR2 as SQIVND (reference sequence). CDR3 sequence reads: CASSIADRGNIQYF. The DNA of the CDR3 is TGTGCCAGTAGTATAGCCGACAGGGGAAACATTCAGTACTTC.

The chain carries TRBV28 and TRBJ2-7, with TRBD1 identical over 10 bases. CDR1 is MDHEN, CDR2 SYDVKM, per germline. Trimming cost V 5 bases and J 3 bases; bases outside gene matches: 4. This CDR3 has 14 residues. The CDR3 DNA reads TGTGCCAGCAGTAGACAGGGGGCGATCTACGAGCAGTACTTC. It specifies CASSRQGAIYEQYF.

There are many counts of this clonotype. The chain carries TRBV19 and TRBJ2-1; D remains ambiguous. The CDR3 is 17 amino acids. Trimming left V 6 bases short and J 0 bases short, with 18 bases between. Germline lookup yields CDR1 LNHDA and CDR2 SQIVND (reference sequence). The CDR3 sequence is CASSQVGWGFSYNEQFF. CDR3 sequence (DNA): TGTGCCAGTAGCCAAGTAGGGTGGGGATTCTCCTACAATGAGCAGTTCTTC. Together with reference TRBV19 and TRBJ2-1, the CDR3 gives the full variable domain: DGGITQSPKYLFRKEGQNVTLSCEQNLNHDAMYWYRQDPGQGLRLIYYSQIVNDFQKGDIAEGYSVSREKKESFPLTVTSAQKNPTAFYLCASSQVGWGFSYNEQFFGPGTRLTVL.

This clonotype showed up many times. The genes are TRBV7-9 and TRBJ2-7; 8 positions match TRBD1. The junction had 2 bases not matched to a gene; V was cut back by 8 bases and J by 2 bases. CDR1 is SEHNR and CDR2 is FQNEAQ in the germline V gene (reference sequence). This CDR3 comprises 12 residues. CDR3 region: CASGQGPYEQYF. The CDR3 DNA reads TGTGCCAGCGGACAGGGACCCTACGAGCAGTACTTC.

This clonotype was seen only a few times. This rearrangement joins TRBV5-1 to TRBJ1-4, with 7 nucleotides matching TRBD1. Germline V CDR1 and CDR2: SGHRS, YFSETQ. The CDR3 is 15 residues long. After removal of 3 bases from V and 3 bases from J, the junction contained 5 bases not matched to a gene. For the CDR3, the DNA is TGCGCCAGCAGCTCACAACAGGGGCCTAATGAAAAACTGTTTTTT. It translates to CASSSQQGPNEKLFF.

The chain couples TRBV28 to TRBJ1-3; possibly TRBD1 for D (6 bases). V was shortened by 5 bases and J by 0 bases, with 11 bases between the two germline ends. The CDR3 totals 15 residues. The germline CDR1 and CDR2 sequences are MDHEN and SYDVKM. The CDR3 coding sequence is TGTGCCAGCAGTAACGGACAGTTCTCTGGAAACACCATATATTTT. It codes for CASSNGQFSGNTIYF.

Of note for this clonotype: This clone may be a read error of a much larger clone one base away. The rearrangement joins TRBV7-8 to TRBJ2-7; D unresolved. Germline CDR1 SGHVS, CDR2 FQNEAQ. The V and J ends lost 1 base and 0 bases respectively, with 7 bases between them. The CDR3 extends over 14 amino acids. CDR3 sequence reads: CASSLGLVSYEQYF. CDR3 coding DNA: TGTGCCAGCAGCTTAGGACTTGTCTCCTACGAGCAGTACTTC. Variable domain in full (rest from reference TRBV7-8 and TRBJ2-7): GAGVSQSPRYKVAKRGQDVALRCDPISGHVSLFWYQQALGQGPEFLTYFQNEAQLDKSGLPSDRFFAERPEGSVSTLKIQRTQQEDSAVYLCASSLGLVSYEQYFGPGTRLTVT.

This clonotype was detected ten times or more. The CDR3 nucleotides read TGTGCCAGCAGCTTCTGGGGGGAGCTGGACACTGAAGCTTTCTTT. Protein product: CASSFWGELDTEAFF. The chain links TRBV7-2 to TRBJ1-1, with D possibly being TRBD1 (5 bases). The CDR3 covers 15 residues. CDR1 is SGHTA and CDR2 is FQGNSA in the germline V gene. V shed 3 bases and J shed 3 bases, with 14 bases lying between them.

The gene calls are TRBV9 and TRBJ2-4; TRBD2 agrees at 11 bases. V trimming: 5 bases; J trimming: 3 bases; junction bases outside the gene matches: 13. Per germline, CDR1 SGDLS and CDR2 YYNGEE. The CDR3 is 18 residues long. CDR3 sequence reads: CASSDKTGTSGHKNIQYF. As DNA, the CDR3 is TGTGCCAGCAGTGATAAAACCGGGACTAGCGGTCACAAAAACATTCAGTACTTC.

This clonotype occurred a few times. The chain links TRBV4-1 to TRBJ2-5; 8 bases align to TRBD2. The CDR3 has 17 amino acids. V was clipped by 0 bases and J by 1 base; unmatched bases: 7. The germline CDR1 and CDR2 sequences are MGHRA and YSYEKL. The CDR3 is CASSQDPSGGLQETQYF. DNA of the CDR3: TGCGCCAGCAGCCAAGATCCCAGCGGGGGCCTCCAAGAGACCCAGTACTTC.

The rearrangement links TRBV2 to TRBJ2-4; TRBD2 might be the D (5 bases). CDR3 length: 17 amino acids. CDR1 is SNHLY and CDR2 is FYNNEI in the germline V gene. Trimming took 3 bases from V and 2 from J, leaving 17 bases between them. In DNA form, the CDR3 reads TGTGCCAGCAGTGAGCGACCCCCGGGGTGGACCAAAAACATTCAGTACTTC. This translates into CASSERPPGWTKNIQYF.

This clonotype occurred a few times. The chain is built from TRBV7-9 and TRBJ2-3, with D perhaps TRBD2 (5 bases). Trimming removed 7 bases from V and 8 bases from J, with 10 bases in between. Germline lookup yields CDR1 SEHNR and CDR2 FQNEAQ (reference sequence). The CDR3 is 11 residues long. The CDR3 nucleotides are TGTGCCAGCACCCCGGGGAGTACGCAGTATTTT. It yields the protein CASTPGSTQYF.

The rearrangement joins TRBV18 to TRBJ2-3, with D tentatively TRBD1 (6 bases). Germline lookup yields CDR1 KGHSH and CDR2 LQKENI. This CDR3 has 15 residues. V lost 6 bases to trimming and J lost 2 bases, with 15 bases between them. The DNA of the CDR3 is TGTGCCAGCTCCCCGAGGGGGTCCGTCACAGATACGCAGTATTTT. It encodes CASSPRGSVTDTQYF. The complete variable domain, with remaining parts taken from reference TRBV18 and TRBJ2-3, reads NAGVMQNPRHLVRRRGQEARLRCSPMKGHSHVYWYRQLPEEGLKFMVYLQKENIIDESGMPKERFSAEFPKEGPSILRIQQVVRGDSAAYFCASSPRGSVTDTQYFGPGTRLTVL.

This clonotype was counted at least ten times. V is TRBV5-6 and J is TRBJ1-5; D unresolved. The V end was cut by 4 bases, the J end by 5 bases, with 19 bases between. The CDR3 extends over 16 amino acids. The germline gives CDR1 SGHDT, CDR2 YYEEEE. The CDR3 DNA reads TGTGCCAGCAGCGCGGAGGGCGGCAGGAGGGATCAGCCCCAGCATTTT. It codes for CASSAEGGRRDQPQHF.

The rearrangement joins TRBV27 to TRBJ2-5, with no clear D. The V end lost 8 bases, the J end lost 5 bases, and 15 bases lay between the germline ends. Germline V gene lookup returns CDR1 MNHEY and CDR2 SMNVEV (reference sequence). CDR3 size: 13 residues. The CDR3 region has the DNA TGTGCCAGCGGGCCCCCGACGAGCGAGACCCAGTACTTC. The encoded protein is CASGPPTSETQYF.

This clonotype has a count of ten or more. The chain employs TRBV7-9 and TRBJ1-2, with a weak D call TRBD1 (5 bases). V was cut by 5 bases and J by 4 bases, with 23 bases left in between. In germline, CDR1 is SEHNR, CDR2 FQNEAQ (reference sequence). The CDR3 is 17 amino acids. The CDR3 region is CASSGSGREGFTYGYTF. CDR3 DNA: TGTGCCAGCAGCGGATCGGGACGAGAAGGATTTACCTATGGCTACACCTTC.

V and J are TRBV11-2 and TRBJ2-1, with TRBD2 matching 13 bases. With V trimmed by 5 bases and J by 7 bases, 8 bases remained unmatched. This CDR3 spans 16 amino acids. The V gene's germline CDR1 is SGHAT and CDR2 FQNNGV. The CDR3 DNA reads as TGTGCCAGCAGCCCCTGGACTAGCGGGAGCTGGAATGAGCAGTTCTTC. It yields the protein CASSPWTSGSWNEQFF.

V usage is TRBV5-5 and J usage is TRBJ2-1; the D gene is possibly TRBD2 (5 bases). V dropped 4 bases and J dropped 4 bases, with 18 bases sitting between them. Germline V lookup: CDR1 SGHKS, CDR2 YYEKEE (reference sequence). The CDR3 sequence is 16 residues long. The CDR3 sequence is CASSEGLLLRYNEQFF. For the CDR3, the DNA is TGTGCCAGCAGCGAAGGACTCCTTTTGCGGTACAATGAGCAGTTCTTC.

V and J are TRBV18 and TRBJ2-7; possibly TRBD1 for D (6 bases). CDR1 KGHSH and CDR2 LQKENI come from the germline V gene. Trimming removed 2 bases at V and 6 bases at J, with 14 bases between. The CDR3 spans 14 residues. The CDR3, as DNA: TGTGCCAGCTCACCAAGACAGGACCTAAGCGAGCAGTACTTC. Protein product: CASSPRQDLSEQYF.

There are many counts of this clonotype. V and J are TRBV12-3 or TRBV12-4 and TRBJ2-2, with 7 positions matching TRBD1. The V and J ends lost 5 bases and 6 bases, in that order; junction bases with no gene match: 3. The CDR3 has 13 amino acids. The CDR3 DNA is TGTGCCAGCAGTCAGGACAGGCCCGGGGAGCTGTTTTTT. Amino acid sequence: CASSQDRPGELFF.

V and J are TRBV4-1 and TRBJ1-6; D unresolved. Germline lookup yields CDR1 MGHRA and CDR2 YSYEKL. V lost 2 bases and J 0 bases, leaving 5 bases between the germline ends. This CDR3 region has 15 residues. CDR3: CASSQQSSYNSPLHF. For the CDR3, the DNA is TGCGCCAGCAGCCAACAGAGCTCCTATAATTCACCCCTCCACTTT.

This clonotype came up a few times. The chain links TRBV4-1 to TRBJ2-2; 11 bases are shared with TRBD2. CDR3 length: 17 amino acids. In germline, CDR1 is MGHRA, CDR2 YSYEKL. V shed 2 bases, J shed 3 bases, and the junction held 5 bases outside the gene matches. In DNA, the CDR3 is TGCGCCAGCAGCCAAATAGCGGGAGGGCCGTACACCGGGGAGCTGTTTTTT. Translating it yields CASSQIAGGPYTGELFF.

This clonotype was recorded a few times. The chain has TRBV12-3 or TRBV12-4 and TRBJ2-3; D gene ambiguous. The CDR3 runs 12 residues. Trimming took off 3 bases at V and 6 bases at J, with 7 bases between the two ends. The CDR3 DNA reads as TGTGCCAGCAGTTTGAAAAAGGATACGCAGTATTTT. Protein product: CASSLKKDTQYF.